These T cell receptor beta chains were read from a single sample in a study of long-term antiretroviral therapy in people with HIV. This table comes from immunoSEQ multiplex PCR, and its TCRdb copy is limited to in-frame clones, with some not included. Of fewer than 30,000 clones listed, around 81% are singletons. Source: unsorted PBMCs, taken at the start of antiretroviral therapy, before treatment. These receptors all come from a young woman with HIV. CDR3s include the opening cysteine and the closing phenylalanine or tryptophan. A D gene is named only where the DNA matches it firmly. Only some rows state a clone size, as once, few, many or a class for expanded clones.

TRBD2 | 17 | . | TRBJ2-3 | TRBV28 | CASKTAGTSGREGTQYF | TGTGCCAGCAAGACCGCCGGGACTAGCGGGAGGGAGGGTACGCAGTATTTT
. | 12 | . | TRBJ2-7 | TRBV30 | CAWSTRGHEQYF | TGTGCCTGGAGTACTCGAGGGCACGAGCAGTACTTC
TRBD2 | 14 | . | TRBJ2-7 | TRBV6-1 | CASRGSSGTYEQYF | TGTGCCAGCAGGGGTTCTAGCGGGACCTACGAGCAGTACTTC
. | 15 | . | TRBJ2-2 | TRBV27 | CASTLGGPNTGELFF | TGTGCCAGCACCCTGGGGGGACCCAACACCGGGGAGCTGTTTTTT
. | 13 | . | TRBJ2-1 | TRBV6-5 | CASSPGPGNEQFF | TGTGCCAGCTCCCCAGGGCCGGGCAATGAGCAGTTCTTC
. | 13 | . | TRBJ2-7 | TRBV5-4 | CASSLDNSYEQYF | TGTGCCAGCAGCTTGGACAACTCCTACGAGCAGTACTTC
TRBD1 | 15 | . | TRBJ1-3 | TRBV7-9 | CASRLQGHSGNTIYF | TGTGCCAGCAGGCTACAGGGGCACTCTGGAAACACCATATATTTT
. | 17 | . | TRBJ2-7 | TRBV27 | CASSLSPQGVGKSEQYF | TGTGCCAGCAGTTTATCCCCACAGGGCGTCGGTAAAAGCGAGCAGTACTTC
. | 15 | . | TRBJ2-1 | TRBV11-2 | CASSLVAGSYNEQFF | TGTGCCAGCAGCTTAGTTGCGGGCTCCTACAATGAGCAGTTCTTC
. | 13 | . | TRBJ2-2 | TRBV5-1 | CASSPRGKGELFF | TGCGCCAGCAGCCCTAGGGGAAAGGGGGAGCTGTTTTTT
. | 11 | . | TRBJ2-3 | TRBV9 | CASSGAISPYF | TGTGCCAGCAGTGGGGCCATCTCGCCGTATTTT
TRBD1 | 15 | once | TRBJ1-6 | TRBV4-2 | CASSPRTGGDSPLHF | TGTGCCAGCAGCCCACGGACAGGGGGAGACTCACCCCTCCACTTT
. | 14 | . | TRBJ1-1 | TRBV6-4 | CASSLSQIMTEAFF | TGTGCCAGCAGTTTGTCCCAAATTATGACTGAAGCTTTCTTT
. | 13 | . | TRBJ1-1 | TRBV27 | CASSSSIGTEAFF | TGTGCCAGCAGCTCGTCGATTGGGACTGAAGCTTTCTTT
. | 12 | . | TRBJ2-1 | TRBV7-6 | CASSFGGDEQFF | TGTGCCAGCAGCTTTGGAGGGGATGAGCAGTTCTTC
. | 12 | . | TRBJ2-7 | TRBV29-1 | CSVEDLSHEQYF | TGCAGCGTTGAAGATCTTTCCCACGAGCAGTACTTC
TRBD1 | 16 | . | TRBJ2-7 | TRBV2 | CASSPLPGQGAGEQYF | TGTGCCAGTTCACCACTCCCGGGACAGGGGGCCGGGGAGCAGTACTTC
. | 12 | . | TRBJ1-1 | TRBV19 | CAIRDGGREAFF | TGTGCCATTCGGGACGGAGGACGTGAAGCTTTCTTT
TRBD1 | 16 | . | TRBJ1-5 | TRBV6-1 | CASSDGQGIGNQPQHF | TGTGCCAGCAGTGACGGACAGGGAATAGGCAATCAGCCCCAGCATTTT
TRBD1 | 15 | . | TRBJ2-5 | TRBV29-1 | CSVEPFGQGQETQYF | TGCAGCGTTGAACCCTTTGGACAGGGCCAAGAGACCCAGTACTTC
. | 14 | few | TRBJ2-7 | TRBV6-6 | CASSYSLGLYEQYF | TGTGCCAGCAGTTACTCGTTGGGTCTCTACGAGCAGTACTTC
TRBD1 | 17 | . | TRBJ1-1 | TRBV13 | CASSSSNRGRGTTEAFF | TGTGCCAGCAGCTCCAGCAACAGGGGTCGGGGTACAACTGAAGCTTTCTTT
. | 15 | . | TRBJ1-3 | TRBV6-6 | CASSYSRGVGNTIYF | TGTGCCAGCAGTTACTCGCGTGGGGTAGGAAACACCATATATTTT
. | 13 | . | TRBJ1-1 | TRBV6-5 | CASSLKLRTEAFF | TGTGCCAGCAGCTTGAAGTTGCGCACTGAAGCTTTCTTT
. | 15 | . | TRBJ2-5 | TRBV2 | CASSVGPASQETQYF | TGTGCCAGCAGTGTAGGACCCGCTTCACAAGAGACCCAGTACTTC
. | 13 | . | TRBJ2-7 | TRBV28 | CASSLRPPLEQYF | TGTGCCAGCAGTTTAAGGCCTCCGCTCGAGCAGTACTTC
TRBD1 | 16 | . | TRBJ1-1 | TRBV11-2 | CASSGQTGPSNTEAFF | TGTGCCAGCAGCGGACAGACAGGGCCCTCGAACACTGAAGCTTTCTTT